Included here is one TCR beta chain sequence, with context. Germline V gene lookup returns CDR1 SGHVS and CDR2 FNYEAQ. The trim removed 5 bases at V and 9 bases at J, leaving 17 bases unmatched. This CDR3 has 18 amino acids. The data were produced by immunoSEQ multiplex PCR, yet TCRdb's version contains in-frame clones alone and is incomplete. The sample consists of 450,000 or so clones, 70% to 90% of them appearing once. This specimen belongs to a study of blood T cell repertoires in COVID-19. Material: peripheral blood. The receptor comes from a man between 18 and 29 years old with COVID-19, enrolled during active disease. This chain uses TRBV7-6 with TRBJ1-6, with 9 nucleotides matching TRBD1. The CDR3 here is CASSAAGTGSLGGSPLHF. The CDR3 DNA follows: TGTGCCAGCAGCGCTGCCGGGACAGGGTCTCTAGGTGGTTCACCCCTCCACTTT. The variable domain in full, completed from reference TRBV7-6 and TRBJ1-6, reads GAGVSQSPRYKVTKRGQDVALRCDPISGHVSLYWYRQALGQGPEFLTYFNYEAQQDKSGLPNDRFSAERPEGSISTLTIQRTEQRDSAMYRCASSAAGTGSLGGSPLHFGNGTRLTVT.